Described below is a single T cell receptor (beta chain) sequence and its context. Its antigen is undetermined. This specimen belongs to a study of T cell responses to AZD1222 COVID-19 vaccine. Points from the study as a whole: Close to half of all spike-specific TCRs reportedly target regions of the variants that are unmutated. Possibly, clonal diversity was underestimated; donors were largely white British and included more females. The breadth and depth of Spike-specific TCRs increased once two AZD1222 doses had been given. Spike was spanned by vaccine-associated CD4 TCRs, with dominance at 160-218 and 743-854.

The V and J ends lost 3 bases and 5 bases, in that order; junction bases with no gene match: 2. The CDR3 covers 14 residues. In germline, CDR1 is SEHNR, CDR2 FQNEAQ (reference sequence). Profiling relied on immunoSEQ multiplex PCR, and the TCRdb table lists in-frame clones only, not all of them. The data show about 120,000 clones, with around 93% seen just once and under 1.2% held by the top ten. This sequence originates from an adult in good health. Material: peripheral blood, obtained on day 0 of AZD1222 vaccination. The chain links TRBV7-9 to TRBJ1-5, with TRBD1 matching 9 bases. CDR3: CASSLGQGHQPQHF. CDR3 nucleotides: TGTGCCAGCAGCTTGGGACAGGGCCATCAGCCCCAGCATTTT.